The 12 T cell receptor beta chains given below trace back to one sample, sequenced in a study of PD-1 blockade in mismatch repair-deficient tumors (dated by TCRdb to the late 2010s). Receptor libraries were prepared by the immunoSEQ multiplex PCR assay. Held by TCRdb, this immuneACCESS table contains in-frame sequences only and omits some clones. Under half of the omission traces to an unresolved V gene where checked; the cause of the rest is unknown. For this sample the table gives roughly 120,000 clones, of which 88% were detected only once. In total, the top ten clones hold about 11% of the sample. This material consisted of peripheral blood, taken roughly 67 weeks after starting pembrolizumab. All receptors derive from an adult with mismatch repair-deficient cancer.

This chain uses TRBV7-9 with TRBJ2-2, with a weak D call TRBD2 (5 bases). Germline V gene lookup returns CDR1 SEHNR and CDR2 FQNEAQ (reference sequence). Trimming removed 5 bases from V and 3 bases from J, with 10 bases in between. This CDR3 has 14 amino acids. CDR3 DNA sequence: TGTGCCAGCAGCGGAGGCCCGTACACCGGGGAGCTGTTTTTT. Its translation is CASSGGPYTGELFF.

The genes are TRBV30 and TRBJ2-3; D might be TRBD2 (6 bases). Germline loops: CDR1 GTSNPN, CDR2 SVGIG (reference sequence). Trimming removed 5 bases from V and 8 bases from J, with 14 bases in between. CDR3 size: 12 residues. CDR3 nucleotide sequence: TGTGCCTGGGGGGCGGGGAGCCTTACGCAGTATTTT. Protein sequence: CAWGAGSLTQYF. Using reference TRBV30 and TRBJ2-3 for the parts outside the CDR3, the full variable domain is SQTIHQWPATLVQPVGSPLSLECTVEGTSNPNLYWYRQAAGRGLQLLFYSVGIGQISSEVPQNLSASRPQDRQFILSSKKLLLSDSGFYLCAWGAGSLTQYFGPGTRLTVL.

The chain combines TRBV4-1 with TRBJ2-5; D perhaps matches TRBD1 (6 bases). In germline, CDR1 is MGHRA, CDR2 YSYEKL. CDR3 length: 15 amino acids. The ends were cut back, 2 bases at V and 1 base at J, with 11 bases in the middle. The CDR3 sequence: CASSQIPTGQETQYF. Written as DNA, the CDR3 is TGCGCCAGCAGCCAAATACCGACAGGCCAAGAGACCCAGTACTTC.

This rearrangement joins TRBV4-1 to TRBJ1-2; D gene unclear. Trimming took off 4 bases at V and 6 bases at J, with 18 bases between the two ends. The germline V gene has CDR1 MGHRA and CDR2 YSYEKL. This CDR3 has 15 amino acids. The CDR3 loop is CASSPRDQAGHGYTF. CDR3 sequence (DNA): TGCGCCAGCAGCCCAAGAGATCAGGCAGGACATGGCTACACCTTC.

The chain carries TRBV29-1 and TRBJ2-1, with D maybe TRBD1 (6 bases). The V end was cut by 6 bases, the J end by 0 bases, with 15 bases between. Germline V gene data show CDR1 as SQVTM and CDR2 as ANQGSEA. This CDR3 comprises 15 residues. The CDR3 is CSVLRGQSSYNEQFF. DNA of the CDR3: TGCAGCGTCCTCAGGGGCCAGAGCTCCTACAATGAGCAGTTCTTC.

The chain joins TRBV6-5 to TRBJ1-1; no definite D call. V was trimmed by 2 bases and J by 3 bases, leaving 10 bases between them. The CDR3 covers 14 residues. Per germline, CDR1 MNHEY and CDR2 SVGAGI. DNA for the CDR3: TGTGCCAGCAGTTACCATGCGAGGGACACTGAAGCTTTCTTT. Its protein product is CASSYHARDTEAFF.

CDR3 sequence reads: CASSRTSGTSYEQYF. CDR3 nucleotide sequence: TGTGCCAGCAGTCGGACTAGCGGGACCTCCTACGAGCAGTACTTC. The chain is built from TRBV28 and TRBJ2-7; 12 bases are shared with TRBD2. This CDR3 is 15 amino acids long. V was pared by 5 bases and J by 0 bases, with 2 bases of the junction left unmatched. Germline V gene data show CDR1 as MDHEN and CDR2 as SYDVKM.

V and J are TRBV4-2 and TRBJ2-2; no firm D call. Germline V gene lookup returns CDR1 LGHNA and CDR2 YNFKEQ. This CDR3 spans 15 amino acids. V lost 0 bases and J lost 1, with 6 bases in between. The CDR3 DNA reads as TGTGCCAGCAGCCAAGATAGTGGGAACACCGGGGAGCTGTTTTTT. Translated: CASSQDSGNTGELFF.

The chain links TRBV4-3 to TRBJ2-2, with 7 positions matching TRBD2. The CDR3 is made up of 16 amino acids. Germline trimming cut 0 bases from V and 7 bases from J; bases unmatched to any gene: 8. Germline loops: CDR1 LGHNA, CDR2 YSLEER. In DNA, the CDR3 is TGCGCCAGCAGCCAAGATAACCCGGGAGGTTACGGGGAGCTGTTTTTT. As protein: CASSQDNPGGYGELFF.

This CDR3 reads CASSWDSHGPQYF. The DNA of the CDR3 is TGTGCCAGCAGCTGGGACTCCCACGGCCCGCAGTATTTT. This chain connects TRBV6-4 to TRBJ2-3; D is perhaps TRBD2 (6 bases). Trimming cost V 6 bases and J 10 bases, with 17 bases left between them. CDR3 size: 13 residues. Per the germline V gene, CDR1 is MRHNA and CDR2 is SNTAGT.

The chain carries TRBV7-9 and TRBJ2-7, with 13 bases aligning to TRBD2. Germline CDR1 SEHNR, CDR2 FQNEAQ (reference sequence). The CDR3 covers 17 residues. Trimming took 0 bases from V and 3 from J; bases not matched to a gene: 5. CDR3 residues: CASSLAGTSGTRYEQYF. The CDR3 DNA is TGTGCCAGCAGCTTAGCGGGGACTAGCGGGACCCGCTACGAGCAGTACTTC.

CDR3 sequence reads: CAWSVSSPDEQFF. CDR3 DNA: TGTGCCTGGAGTGTAAGTAGCCCTGATGAGCAGTTCTTC. This chain uses TRBV30 with TRBJ2-1; unclear D gene. The CDR3 covers 13 residues. The ends were cut back, 0 bases at V and 8 bases at J, with 11 bases in the middle. CDR1 and CDR2 (germline): GTSNPN, SVGIG (reference sequence).